The next 10 T cell receptor beta chains were all read from a single sample in a study of regulatory T cells in long-lasting Graves disease. Time point of the sample: newly diagnosed GD, antithyroid drugs for less than 3 months. Making the TCR library involved RNA that had been extracted from PBMCs. CDR3-region Arm-PCR and iRepertoire HTBI primers produced the TCR beta libraries. Each CDR3 protein gets one entry after TCRdb re-called the multiplex PCR reads with MiXCR. The sample lists 500,000 or so distinct CDR3 sequences, about 16% occurring once. The data were also submitted as part of a second study, on T cells in Graves' hyperthyroidism and ophthalmopathy.

The sequenced sample was peripheral blood mononuclear cells (PBMCs), obtained at new diagnosis, from a patient treated with antithyroid drugs. The receptor source for this set is a man aged 35 to 55 with Graves disease.

This clonotype showed up just once. A single base separates this from a much larger clone, so it may be a read error. The chain uses TRBV20-1 and TRBJ2-5; D is unclear. V lost 3 bases and J 7 bases, leaving 15 bases between the germline ends. In germline, CDR1 is DFQATT, CDR2 SNEGSKA (reference sequence). The CDR3 totals 13 residues. In DNA, the CDR3 is TGCAGTGCTAGCCGTGACGATTCAGGGACCCAGTACTTC. It codes for CSASRDDSGTQYF.

The rearrangement uses TRBV25-1 and TRBJ2-1, with D perhaps TRBD2 (6 bases). Germline V gives CDR1 MGHDK, CDR2 SYGVNS. The CDR3 runs to 15 residues. V lost 3 bases and J lost 4, with 13 bases in between. The CDR3 loop is CASSDPRRGYNEQFF. As DNA, the CDR3 is TGTGCCAGCAGTGATCCGCGGCGGGGTTACAATGAGCAGTTCTTC.

This clonotype came up many times. The chain joins TRBV7-8 to TRBJ1-4; 7 bases align to TRBD1. Per the germline V gene, CDR1 is SGHVS and CDR2 is FQNEAQ. This CDR3 is 14 amino acids long. After removal of 6 bases from V and 3 bases from J, the junction contained 4 bases not matched to a gene. The CDR3 region has the DNA TGTGCCAGCAGTTCCACAGGGGCTAATGAAAAACTGTTTTTT. Amino acid sequence: CASSSTGANEKLFF.

The rearrangement joins TRBV3-1 to TRBJ2-5; TRBD2 is a possible D gene (6 bases). The CDR3 runs to 16 residues. CDR1 and CDR2 (germline): LGHDT, YNNKEL (reference sequence). Trimming removed 3 bases from V and 7 bases from J, with 21 bases in between. The CDR3 protein is CASSHETRDRLATQYF. The CDR3 DNA reads TGTGCCAGCAGCCATGAGACTAGGGATCGTTTGGCGACCCAGTACTTC.

This clonotype showed up many times. The chain joins TRBV28 to TRBJ1-2; 10 bases match TRBD1. Trimming at V came to 2 bases and at J to 2 bases, leaving 5 bases not matched to a gene. Germline V gene lookup returns CDR1 MDHEN and CDR2 SYDVKM. This CDR3 is built from 16 residues. The CDR3 sequence: CASSLPPGQGNYGYTF. The CDR3 DNA follows: TGTGCCAGCAGTTTACCTCCGGGACAGGGGAACTATGGCTACACCTTC.

At least ten counts were recorded for this clonotype. The chain combines TRBV3-1 with TRBJ2-5; D is perhaps TRBD2 (5 bases). Trimming cost V 6 bases and J 3 bases, with 11 bases left between them. The CDR3 totals 13 residues. Germline V gives CDR1 LGHDT, CDR2 YNNKEL (reference sequence). The CDR3 here is CASSRGLKETQYF. The CDR3 DNA reads as TGTGCCAGCAGTCGAGGACTCAAAGAGACCCAGTACTTC.

The rearrangement uses TRBV15 and TRBJ2-3; no firm D call. The ends were cut back, 0 bases at V and 0 bases at J, with 7 bases in the middle. Germline V gives CDR1 LNHNV, CDR2 YYDKDF (reference sequence). The CDR3 is 15 amino acids. In DNA, the CDR3 is TGTGCCACCAGCAGAGATCGTTCCAGCACAGATACGCAGTATTTT. It yields the protein CATSRDRSSTDTQYF.

This clonotype has at least ten counts. The V and J genes are TRBV7-6 and TRBJ1-4, with D unclear. The V gene lost 4 bases and the J gene lost 8 bases, with 8 bases spanning the gap. The CDR3 spans 12 residues. Germline V gene sequence: CDR1 SGHVS, CDR2 FNYEAQ. CDR3 sequence: CASSSSREKLFF. CDR3 in DNA: TGTGCCAGCAGCTCAAGCCGGGAAAAACTGTTTTTT.

The chain is built from TRBV24-1 and TRBJ1-5; 7 bases are a match to TRBD1. V trimming: 4 bases; J trimming: 2 bases; junction bases outside the gene matches: 7. The CDR3 loop spans 16 amino acids. From germline, CDR1 is KGHDR and CDR2 SFDVKD. This chain's CDR3 is CATSDRGNAGNQPQHF. The CDR3 DNA reads as TGTGCCACCAGTGACAGGGGGAATGCGGGCAATCAGCCCCAGCATTTT.

This clonotype has a handful of counts. This clone may be a read error of a much larger clone one base away. Lacking the conserved final phenylalanine or tryptophan, this CDR3 likely reflects a read error. The chain employs TRBV11-2 and TRBJ2-5; 8 positions match TRBD2. V dropped 5 bases and J dropped 5; count of bases not matched to a gene: 13. The CDR3 covers 16 residues. Germline CDR1 and CDR2: SGHAT and FQNNGV. CDR3 sequence: CASSSKGSGIGETQYS. As DNA, the CDR3 is TGTGCCAGCAGCAGTAAGGGTAGCGGGATCGGTGAGACCCAGTACTCC.